A single sample is the source of the 30 T cell receptor beta chains below, sequenced in a study of OX40 agonist ivuxolimab in advanced cancers. Repertoires were generated with immunoSEQ multiplex PCR, while TCRdb's copy carries only in-frame clones and drops some. The repertoire holds about 26,000 clones, with roughly three quarters as singletons. This sample comprised CD4+ or CD8+ T cells sorted from blood, obtained in a trial of the OX40 agonist ivuxolimab. The source is an adult with an advanced solid tumor such as melanoma, head and neck, liver or kidney cancer.

The V call is TRBV21-1, the J call TRBJ2-7; the table assigns TRBD2, which was not confirmed against the DNA. TRBV21-1 is reported as a pseudogene. This CDR3 is 20 amino acids long. The CDR3 region is CASSKGRSASGGIFSYEQYF. For the CDR3, the DNA is TGTGCCAGCAGCAAAGGAAGGTCGGCTAGCGGGGGGATATTCTCCTACGAGCAGTACTTC.

The V and J genes are TRBV5-6 and TRBJ1-4; D is possibly TRBD1 (6 bases). The CDR3 loop spans 14 amino acids. CDR1 SGHDT and CDR2 YYEEEE come from the germline V gene. V lost 3 bases to trimming and J lost 4 bases, with 10 bases between them. DNA of the CDR3: TGTGCCAGCAGCTCGGGGGGCGGTAATGAAAAACTGTTTTTT. Protein product: CASSSGGGNEKLFF.

The gene calls are TRBV9 and TRBJ2-1, with D possibly being TRBD2 (5 bases). The CDR3 consists of 16 residues. Germline lookup yields CDR1 SGDLS and CDR2 YYNGEE. Trimming cost V 4 bases and J 0 bases, with 14 bases left between them. The CDR3 DNA reads as TGTGCCAGCAGCCCCGTGAGCGGACCCTCCTACAATGAGCAGTTCTTC. Its protein product is CASSPVSGPSYNEQFF.

This clone appeared a few times. The chain links TRBV7-3 to TRBJ2-7, with D hard to call. This CDR3 has 14 amino acids. Germline-derived CDR1 and CDR2 are SGHTA and FQGTGA. V was pared by 5 bases and J by 1 base, with 12 bases between. The CDR3 nucleotides are TGTGCCAGCAGCCCCCGTTCCCGGTCCTACGAGCAGTACTTC. It yields the protein CASSPRSRSYEQYF.

This chain connects TRBV28 to TRBJ2-5, with 7 bases lining up with TRBD1. The J call is uncertain, as TRBJ2-7 better fits the DNA end. This CDR3 has 15 amino acids. Germline V lookup: CDR1 MDHEN, CDR2 SYDVKM. This chain's CDR3 is CASSIPGQTPYEQYF. The CDR3, as DNA: TGTGCCAGCAGTATACCGGGACAGACACCCTACGAGCAGTACTTC.

The V call is TRBV28, the J call TRBJ2-7; D call uncertain. Deletions cut 2 bases from V and 3 bases from J, with 2 bases between. CDR3 size: 11 residues. The germline V gene has CDR1 MDHEN and CDR2 SYDVKM. The CDR3 sequence: CASSLDYEQYF. CDR3 coding DNA: TGTGCCAGCAGTTTAGACTACGAGCAGTACTTC.

This chain connects TRBV5-1 to TRBJ2-7; tentative D call: TRBD1 (6 bases). The CDR3 runs 14 residues. Trimming pared 4 bases from V and 5 bases from J, leaving 16 bases between. Germline CDR1 reads SGHRS; CDR2 reads YFSETQ. The CDR3 loop reads CASSAYSRQDEQYF. For the CDR3, the DNA is TGCGCCAGCAGCGCCTACTCGAGACAGGACGAGCAGTACTTC.

The genes are TRBV7-6 and TRBJ2-7, with TRBD2 matching 10 bases. Germline V gene lookup returns CDR1 SGHVS and CDR2 FNYEAQ. Trimming took 3 bases from V and 2 from J; bases not matched to a gene: 4. CDR3 length: 15 amino acids. The CDR3 sequence: CASSFSSGGTYEQYF. CDR3 bases: TGTGCCAGCAGCTTTTCTAGCGGGGGTACCTACGAGCAGTACTTC.

This rearrangement joins TRBV27 to TRBJ2-1, with TRBD2 matching over 10 bases. J lost 3 bases, V lost 5 bases, and 13 bases had no gene match. The CDR3 has 18 residues. The germline gives CDR1 MNHEY, CDR2 SMNVEV (reference sequence). DNA of the CDR3: TGTGCCAGCAGTATCACATCTAGCGGGGGTTCCCTCTACAATGAGCAGTTCTTC. This gives the protein CASSITSSGGSLYNEQFF.

This clone was seen a single time. The chain couples TRBV18 to TRBJ2-7; a weak D match, TRBD1 (6 bases). This CDR3 comprises 13 residues. V was shortened by 4 bases and J by 4 bases, with 11 bases between the two germline ends. Per the germline V gene, CDR1 is KGHSH and CDR2 is LQKENI. The CDR3 region is CASSLDTGYEQYF. In nucleotides, the CDR3 is TGTGCCAGCTCACTCGACACAGGGTACGAGCAGTACTTC.

This chain joins TRBV27 and TRBJ2-7, with D possibly matching TRBD1 (5 bases). The CDR3 extends over 14 amino acids. The ends were cut back, 4 bases at V and 3 bases at J, with 13 bases in the middle. Germline loops: CDR1 MNHEY, CDR2 SMNVEV (reference sequence). The CDR3 sequence: CASSSQEHIYEQYF. For the CDR3, the DNA is TGTGCCAGCAGTTCACAGGAACATATCTACGAGCAGTACTTC.

This clone is judged medium-sized. The chain carries TRBV6-4 and TRBJ2-3; D possibly corresponds to TRBD1 (5 bases). Looked up from germline, CDR1 is MRHNA and CDR2 is SNTAGT. V was shortened by 7 bases and J by 2 bases, with 13 bases between the two germline ends. The CDR3 is 14 residues long. In DNA, the CDR3 is TGTGCCAGCAAATTGGGCGGACACACAGATACGCAGTATTTT. It encodes CASKLGGHTDTQYF.

The gene calls are TRBV28 and TRBJ2-3; maybe TRBD1 (5 bases). Trimming stripped 5 bases from V and 0 bases from J, with 9 bases between. This CDR3 region has 14 residues. CDR1 MDHEN and CDR2 SYDVKM come from the germline V gene. The CDR3 region has the DNA TGTGCCAGCAGTGATGACAGTAGCACAGATACGCAGTATTTT. Its protein is CASSDDSSTDTQYF.

This clone was seen more than once but under ten times. V and J are TRBV7-9 and TRBJ2-1; 9 bases line up with TRBD1. The CDR3 sequence is 14 residues long. Germline values: CDR1 SEHNR, CDR2 FQNEAQ (reference sequence). J lost 7 bases, V lost 5 bases, and 6 bases had no gene match. The CDR3 DNA reads TGTGCCAGCAGCCCTCGGACAGGGGAAAATGAGCAGTTCTTC. Translation: CASSPRTGENEQFF.

The chain links TRBV14 to TRBJ2-1; TRBD2 is a possible D gene (5 bases). Deletions cut 4 bases from V and 8 bases from J, with 9 bases between. Per the germline V gene, CDR1 is SGHDN and CDR2 is FVKESK. The CDR3 extends over 12 amino acids. The CDR3 loop is CASSPTGDEQFF. The CDR3 region has the DNA TGTGCCAGCAGCCCGACCGGGGATGAGCAGTTCTTC.

The chain recombines TRBV6-7 with TRBJ2-1; 11 bases agree with TRBD2. TRBV6-7 is known as an ORF, though its function is uncertain. This CDR3 region has 15 residues. Trimming at V came to 5 bases and at J to 4 bases, leaving 4 bases not matched to a gene. CDR3 residues: CASSALAGGYNEQFF. The DNA of the CDR3 is TGTGCCAGCAGTGCTCTAGCGGGGGGTTACAATGAGCAGTTCTTC.

The chain links TRBV11-2 to TRBJ2-3, with D uncertain. This CDR3 has 13 residues. CDR1 is SGHAT and CDR2 is FQNNGV in the germline V gene. V was clipped by 5 bases and J by 5 bases, with 11 bases between them. Here the CDR3 DNA reads TGTGCCAGCAGCCCCCCGATGCTAGATACGCAGTATTTT. As protein: CASSPPMLDTQYF.

The rearrangement links TRBV5-4 to TRBJ1-6; 7 nucleotides line up with TRBD1. This CDR3 spans 17 amino acids. The junction had 18 bases not matched to a gene; V was cut back by 2 bases and J by 13 bases. In germline, CDR1 is SGHNT, CDR2 YYREEE (reference sequence). The CDR3 sequence is CASSFPEQGRTAPPLHF. The CDR3 DNA sequence: TGTGCCAGCAGCTTCCCCGAACAGGGGCGCACCGCTCCTCCCCTCCACTTT.

In this sample, this clone turned up a few times. The CDR3 loop reads CASSLGRVWQPQHF. The CDR3 DNA reads TGTGCCAGCAGCTTAGGGAGGGTTTGGCAGCCCCAGCATTTT. The chain carries TRBV7-9 and TRBJ1-5; D not resolved. Germline V gene lookup returns CDR1 SEHNR and CDR2 FQNEAQ (reference sequence). Trimming removed 1 base at V and 7 bases at J, with 11 bases between. This CDR3 contains 14 residues.

The rearrangement uses TRBV5-6 and TRBJ2-7; 9 bases are shared with TRBD2. Germline assignment: CDR1 SGHDT and CDR2 YYEEEE. This CDR3 spans 15 amino acids. V gave up 3 bases and J gave up 3 bases; unmatched junction bases: 7. The CDR3 nucleotides read TGTGCCAGCAGCTCGGAGCGGGAGGATCTCTACGAGCAGTACTTC. This encodes CASSSEREDLYEQYF.

The V gene is TRBV7-9, the J gene TRBJ1-1, with a tentative D call TRBD1 (5 bases). V was cut by 8 bases and J by 6 bases, with 10 bases left in between. The germline CDR1 and CDR2 sequences are SEHNR and FQNEAQ (reference sequence). The length of the CDR3 is 11 residues. CDR3 nucleotide sequence: TGTGCCAGCGCACCAGGGTCTGAAGCTTTCTTT. Translation: CASAPGSEAFF.

The chain couples TRBV7-2 to TRBJ2-4; D ambiguous. Trimming removed 5 bases at V and 0 bases at J, with 8 bases between. Germline V gives CDR1 SGHTA, CDR2 FQGNSA. The CDR3 sequence is 14 residues long. The DNA of the CDR3 is TGTGCCAGCAGCCCCGGCAGAGCCAAAAACATTCAGTACTTC. Residues: CASSPGRAKNIQYF.

CDR3 nucleotides: TGCGCCAGCAGCCAACAAGGGACTTACTACGAGCAGTACTTC. Translated, it gives CASSQQGTYYEQYF. The chain combines TRBV4-1 with TRBJ2-7; D possibly corresponds to TRBD2 (6 bases). This CDR3 is 14 amino acids long. With 2 bases removed from V and 3 bases from J, the gap between germline ends came to 11 bases. Germline V CDR1 and CDR2: MGHRA, YSYEKL.

This sequence joins TRBV2 and TRBJ2-7; the D gene could be TRBD1 or TRBD2 (5 bases each). The CDR3 has 14 amino acids. V was pared by 4 bases and J by 2 bases, with 12 bases between. The germline gives CDR1 SNHLY, CDR2 FYNNEI. DNA of the CDR3: TGTGCCAGCAGTGCAGGGACGTATCCCTACGAGCAGTACTTC. The encoded protein is CASSAGTYPYEQYF.

The chain joins TRBV7-9 to TRBJ2-1; no definite D call. The CDR3 contains 11 residues. V dropped 3 bases and J dropped 10 bases, with 7 bases sitting between them. CDR1 and CDR2 (germline): SEHNR, FQNEAQ (reference sequence). CDR3 sequence: CASSFIVEQFF. The CDR3 nucleotides are TGTGCCAGCAGCTTCATCGTCGAGCAGTTCTTC.

CDR3 sequence reads: CASSSYEGSYNEQFF. CDR3 sequence (DNA): TGTGCCAGCAGTTCCTACGAGGGCTCCTACAATGAGCAGTTCTTC. This chain connects TRBV27 to TRBJ2-1; possibly TRBD2 for D (5 bases). The CDR3 extends over 15 amino acids. Trimming took off 4 bases at V and 0 bases at J, with 10 bases between the two ends. The germline V gene encodes CDR1 MNHEY and CDR2 SMNVEV (reference sequence).

V usage is TRBV7-9 and J usage is TRBJ1-1; D not certain. Between the trimmed V and J ends, which lost 6 bases and 0 bases, there was a span of 5 bases. CDR1 and CDR2 from the germline V gene are SEHNR and FQNEAQ (reference sequence). The CDR3 has 12 amino acids. The CDR3 here is CASRTLNTEAFF. As DNA, the CDR3 is TGTGCCAGCAGAACGTTGAACACTGAAGCTTTCTTT.

The chain combines TRBV10-2 with TRBJ2-2, with a tentative D call TRBD2 (5 bases). Germline CDR1 and CDR2: WSHSY and SAAADI. This CDR3 comprises 12 residues. The V end lost 10 bases, the J end lost 6 bases, and 12 bases lay between the germline ends. The CDR3 DNA reads as TGCGCCACCCAGGCGGGTCCCGGGGAGCTGTTTTTT. Amino acid sequence: CATQAGPGELFF.

The rearrangement uses TRBV28 and TRBJ2-7; no firm D call. The CDR3 totals 15 residues. Germline CDR1 and CDR2: MDHEN and SYDVKM. Between the trimmed V and J ends, which lost 3 bases and 1 base, there was a span of 13 bases. The CDR3 DNA follows: TGTGCCAGCAGTTTTCTTCAGGAACGATCCTACGAGCAGTACTTC. Its protein is CASSFLQERSYEQYF.

The V gene is TRBV7-9, the J gene TRBJ1-1, with TRBD1 matching over 10 bases. V was clipped by 4 bases and J by 0 bases; unmatched bases: 11. Germline CDR1 SEHNR, CDR2 FQNEAQ (reference sequence). The CDR3 length is 18 residues. The CDR3 spells CASSSRDRGAPMNTEAFF. In nucleotides, the CDR3 is TGTGCCAGCAGCTCCCGGGACAGGGGAGCCCCCATGAACACTGAAGCTTTCTTT.